Detailed here is one TCR beta chain. Its specificity is unknown. These data belong to a study of T cell responses to AZD1222 COVID-19 vaccine. Study-level background: Combined were second doses at about 4 or about 12 weeks. Broader study findings: Donors in the cohort were predominantly white British and more often female, and clonal diversity was possibly underestimated. Of the AZD1222 recipients, only 5 or 6 were seropositive at baseline. No day 14 peak samples; only post-peak repertoires were characterized.

Some clones are missing from TCRdb's copy, which holds only in-frame ones; the method was immunoSEQ multiplex PCR. The data show 95,000 to 150,000 clones, roughly 88% seen once. CDR3 length: 16 residues. Germline CDR1 is LGHDT and CDR2 is YNNKEL (reference sequence). V lost 3 bases to trimming and J lost 7 bases; unmatched junction nucleotides: 9. The receptor was derived from an adult in good health. The sequencing here drew on peripheral blood, taken on day 0 of AZD1222 vaccination. The chain has TRBV3-1 (or the pseudogene TRBV3-2) and TRBJ1-4; the match to TRBD1 covers 9 bases. The CDR3 is CASSHPQGAMAEKLFF. The CDR3 DNA reads TGTGCCAGCAGCCACCCACAGGGGGCAATGGCTGAAAAACTGTTTTTT.